This T cell receptor beta chain was retrieved from a study of glioma-infiltrating T cells after dendritic cell vaccination listed by TCRdb under 2016. Some background on the complete study: The cohort included 15 or so glioblastoma patients drawn from Phase I and II dendritic cell vaccination trials, of whom 9 were newly diagnosed and 6 had recurrent disease. Patients received autologous tumor lysate-pulsed dendritic cell vaccination between about 2002 and 2013. To make the vaccine, monocyte-derived dendritic cells were cultured for under eight days with IL-4 and GM-CSF and then pulsed overnight with autologous tumor lysate. Each patient got three intradermal injections of the dendritic cell vaccine, spaced at biweekly intervals, in the arm below the axilla. In glioblastoma patients vaccinated with dendritic cells, deep sequencing of TCR beta CDR3 regions served to measure the amount of tumor-infiltrating lymphocytes and to compare repertoires between tumor and blood. Survival after dendritic cell vaccination was correlated with TCR sequencing metrics such as TIL content and the overlap between tumor and blood repertoires. The investigation overall reported the following: The cohort was small and heterogeneous, and full blood and tumor sets were available for few patients, with initial-recurrent tumor pairs available for even fewer patients. Higher estimated pretreatment TIL content predicted longer time to progression and overall survival after dendritic cell vaccination. TCR clonality showed no direct relationship with survival, which suggests that a diverse polyclonal response may be important. The three-group TCR overlap response model was described as speculative and requiring prospective validation.

For this clone: Its antigen has not been determined. Qualities for individual bases were not recorded, and no much larger clone is one base off.

TCRB CDR3 regions were amplified from about 2 ug genomic DNA, or all available DNA if less, using the immunoSEQ assay. For multiplex PCR, 60 forward primers for TCR V beta segments and 13 reverse primers for J beta segments were used. Synthetic control templates were spiked into each sample at limiting dilution to estimate reads per starting template. Reads of 87 bp were generated by sequencing on the Illumina HiSeq System. Per the authors' processing: PCR and sequencing errors were removed by merging closely related sequences with a nearest neighbor algorithm. TCR overlap was measured as the percentage of unique tumor TCR beta sequences that were also present in the peripheral blood of the same patient. TCRdb mirrors the immuneACCESS table, restricted to in-frame sequences. Some clones are absent from its copies; in checked studies, under half trace to an unresolved V gene, and the reason for the others is unknown. V, J and clone size are taken as reported in that table, and D and trimming were inferred from the DNA itself. A total of about 73,000 clones appear in this sample, approximately 80% of them only once. 2% to 2.5% of the sample is held by the ten biggest clonotypes.

Patients were selected for having adequate residual fresh-frozen tumor tissue and more than two years of available survival data. Although molecular status otherwise differed among the glioblastoma patients, no patient had an isocitrate dehydrogenase mutation. PBMC were collected before vaccination, two weeks after the third vaccination, and at tumor progression if tumor progression occurred. The Qiagen DNeasy Blood extraction Kit was used to extract genomic DNA. Its CDR3 holds 14 amino acids, cysteine through phenylalanine. Only CDR3 DNA is held: 42 bases, read in frame from base 1. Here V drops 8 bases and J drops 3 bases, and the junction holds 6 bases not matched to any gene. CDR1 and CDR2 are read off the germline V gene (reference sequence) as SGHNT and YYREEE.

This receptor was taken from a human donor with glioblastoma. Specimen: blood, collected before dendritic cell vaccination. The chain joins TRBV5-4 to TRBJ1-3, and TRBD1 matches 9 of the central bases. The DNA sequence follows: TGTGCCAGTAGGGACAGGGTAGATGGAAACACCATATATTTT. It translates as CASRDRVDGNTIYF.